This T cell receptor beta chain is from a study of shared T cell receptors in the human thymus (dated by TCRdb to the early 2020s). For the wider study: The study examined how self-reactive, shared T-cell receptor alpha chains are generated in the human thymus.

Notes on this clone: Its binding antigen is unknown. Qualities for individual bases were not recorded, and no much larger clone is one base off.

Receptor libraries were prepared by the immunoSEQ multiplex PCR assay. Here the immuneACCESS table is served through TCRdb, limited to in-frame sequences with V and J called. Missing clones are a known gap in these copies; in checked studies unresolved V genes cover under half, and the rest lacks a known reason. The sample has 500,000 to 850,000 clones on record, more than 75% of them singletons. The ten largest clonotypes hold more than 0.009% of the sample. From its cysteine to its phenylalanine, the CDR3 spans 15 amino acids. The only DNA kept is the CDR3, 45 bases in frame from the first base. Reading the germline V gene gives CDR1 LGHNA and CDR2 YNFKEQ. V loses 0 bases, J loses 2 bases, and the germline ends lie 10 bases apart. These data also formed part of another study, on human thymus T cells. The other study reports the following: Immunologically healthy infants undergoing open corrective cardiac surgery for congenital heart defects in Finland were used as donors. The thymus tissue came from surgical resects taken out during corrective cardiac surgery. Biased V and J gene segment usage appeared to be present in both thymic and peripheral blood repertoires. Highly overlapping thymic TCR repertoires among unrelated individuals were reported in the related research. The study characterized TCR alpha and beta repertoires from about 8 infant thymus samples and a few related peripheral blood samples. Donor ages ranging from 7 to 244 days were recorded, and more than five male and a couple of female infants were included in the cohort. Thymocytes were freed from the tissue by mechanical means and kept at -70 degrees C as pellets of roughly 8.5-31 million cells. A QIAsymphony instrument was used to extract genomic DNA from the frozen cell pellets. The immunoSEQ multiplex PCR assay was used to amplify the TCRB and TCRAD loci from a standardized quantity of quality-controlled genomic DNA. The amplicons spanned the V(D)J region and were long enough to cover the CDR3 and allow V and J genes to be identified. The amplicons were sequenced on an Illumina platform via the commercial immunoSEQ service. Corrections for primer bias and sequencing errors followed previously described methods, while TCRAD and TCRB definitions were based on the IMGT database. The repertoires were analysed using immunoSEQ Analyzer 3.0 and VDJTools for basic statistics, V/J segment usage, diversity estimates, rarefaction and pairwise overlap. Diversity was estimated using the Chao1, ChaoE, Efron-Thisted, Shannon and inverse Simpson indices, and was also estimated on datasets down-sampled to the size of the smallest sample. Repertoire overlap was assessed by strict matching of CDR3 nucleotide sequence, V gene and J gene, and clustering was done by Jaccard-based multidimensional scaling. On average, thymus samples yielded about 810,000 unique TCRB clonotypes, whereas blood samples yielded roughly 81,000.

The V gene is TRBV4-2 and the J gene is TRBJ1-1, with TRBD1 tentatively as D gene (5 bases match). The sequenced sample consisted of thymocytes. This TCR derives from a boy less than two years old with a congenital heart defect. Donor details come from another sample of the same person, matched by shared clones. CDR3 sequence: CASSQERQINTEAFF. The DNA is TGTGCCAGCAGCCAAGAACGACAGATAAACACTGAAGCTTTCTTT.